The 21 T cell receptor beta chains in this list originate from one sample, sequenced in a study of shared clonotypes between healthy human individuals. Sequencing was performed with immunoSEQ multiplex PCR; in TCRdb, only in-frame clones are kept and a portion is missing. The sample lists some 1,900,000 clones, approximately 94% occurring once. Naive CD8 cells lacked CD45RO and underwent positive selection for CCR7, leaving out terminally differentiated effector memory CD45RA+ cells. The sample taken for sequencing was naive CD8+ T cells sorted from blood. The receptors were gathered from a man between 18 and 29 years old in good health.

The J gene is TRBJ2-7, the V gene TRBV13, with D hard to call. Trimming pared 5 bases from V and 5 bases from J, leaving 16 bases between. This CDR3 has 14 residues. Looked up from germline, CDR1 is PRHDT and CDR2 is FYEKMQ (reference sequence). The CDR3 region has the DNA TGTGCCAGCAGCCTTAAGGCGAGAGATAACGAGCAGTACTTC. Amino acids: CASSLKARDNEQYF.

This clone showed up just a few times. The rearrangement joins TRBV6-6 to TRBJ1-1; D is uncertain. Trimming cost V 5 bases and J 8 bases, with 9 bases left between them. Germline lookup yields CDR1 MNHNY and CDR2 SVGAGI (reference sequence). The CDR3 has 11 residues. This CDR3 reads CASSDRIEAFF. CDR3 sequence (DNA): TGTGCCAGCAGTGACCGGATAGAAGCTTTCTTT.

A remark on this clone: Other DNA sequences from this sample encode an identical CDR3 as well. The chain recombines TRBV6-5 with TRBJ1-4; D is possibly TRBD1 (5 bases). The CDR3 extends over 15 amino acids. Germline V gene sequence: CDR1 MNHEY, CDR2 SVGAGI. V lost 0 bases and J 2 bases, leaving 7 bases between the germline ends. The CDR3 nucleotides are TGTGCCAGCAGTTACTCCGGGGGTACTAATGAAAAACTGTTTTTT. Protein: CASSYSGGTNEKLFF.

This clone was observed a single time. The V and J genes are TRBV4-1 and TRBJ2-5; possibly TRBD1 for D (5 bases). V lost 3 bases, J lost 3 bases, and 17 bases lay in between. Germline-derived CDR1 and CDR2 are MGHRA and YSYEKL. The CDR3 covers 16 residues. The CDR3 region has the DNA TGCGCCAGCAGCCAGGTCCCTCCCCCCAGGGAAGAGACCCAGTACTTC. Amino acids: CASSQVPPPREETQYF.

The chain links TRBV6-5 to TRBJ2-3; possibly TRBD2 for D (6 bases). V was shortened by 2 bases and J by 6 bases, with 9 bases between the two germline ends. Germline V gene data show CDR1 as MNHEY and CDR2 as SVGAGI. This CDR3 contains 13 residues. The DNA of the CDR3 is TGTGCCAGCAGTTACGGTCGGGGGGATACGCAGTATTTT. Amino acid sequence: CASSYGRGDTQYF.

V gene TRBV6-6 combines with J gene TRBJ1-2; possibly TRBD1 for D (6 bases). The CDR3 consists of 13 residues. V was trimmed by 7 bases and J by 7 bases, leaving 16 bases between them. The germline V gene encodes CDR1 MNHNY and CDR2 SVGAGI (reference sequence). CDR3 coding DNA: TGTGCCAGCACCAATCCGGAGGGGGTTGGCTACACCTTC. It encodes CASTNPEGVGYTF.

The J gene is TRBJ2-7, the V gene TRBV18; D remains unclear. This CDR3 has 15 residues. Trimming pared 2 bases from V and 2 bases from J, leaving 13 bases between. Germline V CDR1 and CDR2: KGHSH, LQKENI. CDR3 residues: CASSPSSAPPYEQYF. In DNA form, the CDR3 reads TGTGCCAGCTCACCAAGTTCAGCGCCCCCCTACGAGCAGTACTTC.

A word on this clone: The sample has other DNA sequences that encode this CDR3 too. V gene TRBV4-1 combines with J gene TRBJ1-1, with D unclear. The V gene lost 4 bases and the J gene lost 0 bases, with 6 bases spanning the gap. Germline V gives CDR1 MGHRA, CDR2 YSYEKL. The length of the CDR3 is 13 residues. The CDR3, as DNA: TGCGCCAGCAGCCCGGGGATGAACACTGAAGCTTTCTTT. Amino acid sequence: CASSPGMNTEAFF.

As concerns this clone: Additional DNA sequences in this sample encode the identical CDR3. CDR3 residues: CAWSVGGNTIYF. The CDR3 region has the DNA TGTGCCTGGAGTGTAGGCGGAAACACCATATATTTT. This chain connects TRBV30 to TRBJ1-3; D is unresolved. Germline CDR1 is GTSNPN and CDR2 is SVGIG (reference sequence). The length of the CDR3 is 12 residues. Trimming left V 0 bases short and J 4 bases short, with 4 bases between.

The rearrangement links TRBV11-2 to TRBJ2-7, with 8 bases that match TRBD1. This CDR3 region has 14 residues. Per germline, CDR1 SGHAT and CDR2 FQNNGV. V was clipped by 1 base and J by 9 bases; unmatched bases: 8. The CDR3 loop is CASSLGDRGRPQYF. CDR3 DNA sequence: TGTGCCAGCAGCTTAGGTGACAGGGGCCGCCCGCAGTACTTC.

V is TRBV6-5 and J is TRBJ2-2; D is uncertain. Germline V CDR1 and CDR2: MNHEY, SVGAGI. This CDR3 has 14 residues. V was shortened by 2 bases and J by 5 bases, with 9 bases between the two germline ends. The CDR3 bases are TGTGCCAGCAGTTACGTGAGAGCAACCGGGGAGCTGTTTTTT. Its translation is CASSYVRATGELFF.

The CDR3 loop is CASSLGLLAGQETQYF. In DNA form, the CDR3 reads TGTGCCAGCAGCTTGGGTCTGCTAGCGGGGCAAGAGACCCAGTACTTC. The V and J genes are TRBV5-8 and TRBJ2-5, with 9 positions matching TRBD2. The CDR3 is made up of 16 amino acids. Germline V gene lookup returns CDR1 SGHTS and CDR2 YDEGEE. Trimming removed 0 bases from V and 2 bases from J; junction bases left unmatched: 5.

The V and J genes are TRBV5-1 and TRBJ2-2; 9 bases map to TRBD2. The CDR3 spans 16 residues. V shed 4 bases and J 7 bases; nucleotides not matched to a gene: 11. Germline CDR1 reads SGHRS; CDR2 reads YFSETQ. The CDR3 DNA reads TGCGCCAGCAGCCACGATGCTAGCGGGGTGGTCGGGGAGCTGTTTTTT. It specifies CASSHDASGVVGELFF.

The CDR3 DNA sequence: TGTGCCAGCAGTAACAGCCTCAGGACCCAGTACTTC. It codes for CASSNSLRTQYF. This rearrangement joins TRBV6-6 to TRBJ2-5, with no clear D. Germline V gene lookup returns CDR1 MNHNY and CDR2 SVGAGI (reference sequence). Trimming pared 5 bases from V and 7 bases from J, leaving 11 bases between. This CDR3 is built from 12 residues.

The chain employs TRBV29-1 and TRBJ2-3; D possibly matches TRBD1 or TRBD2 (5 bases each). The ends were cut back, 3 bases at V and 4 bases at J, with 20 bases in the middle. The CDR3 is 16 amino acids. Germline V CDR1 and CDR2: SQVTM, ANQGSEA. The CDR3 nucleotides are TGCAGCGTTGATGGTAGGGACGGAGAGTGGGCAGATACGCAGTATTTT. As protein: CSVDGRDGEWADTQYF.

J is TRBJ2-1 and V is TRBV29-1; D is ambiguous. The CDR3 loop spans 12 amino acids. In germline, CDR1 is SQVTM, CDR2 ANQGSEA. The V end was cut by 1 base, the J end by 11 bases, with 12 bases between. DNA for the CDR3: TGCAGCGTTGAAGTTTGGGGATGGAAGCAGTTCTTC. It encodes CSVEVWGWKQFF.

CDR3 amino acids: CATSGLGNTIYF. The CDR3 DNA sequence: TGTGCCACCAGCGGCTTAGGAAACACCATATATTTT. The chain carries TRBV15 and TRBJ1-3; no clear D. This CDR3 is 12 amino acids long. CDR1 and CDR2 from the germline V gene are LNHNV and YYDKDF (reference sequence). V lost 5 bases to trimming and J lost 4 bases, with 6 bases between them.

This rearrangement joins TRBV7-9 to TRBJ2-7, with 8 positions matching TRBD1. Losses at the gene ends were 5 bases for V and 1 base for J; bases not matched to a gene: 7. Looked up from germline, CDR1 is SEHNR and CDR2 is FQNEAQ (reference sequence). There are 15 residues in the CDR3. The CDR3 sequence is CASSARTGKSYEQYF. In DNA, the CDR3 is TGTGCCAGCAGCGCCCGGACAGGGAAGTCCTACGAGCAGTACTTC.

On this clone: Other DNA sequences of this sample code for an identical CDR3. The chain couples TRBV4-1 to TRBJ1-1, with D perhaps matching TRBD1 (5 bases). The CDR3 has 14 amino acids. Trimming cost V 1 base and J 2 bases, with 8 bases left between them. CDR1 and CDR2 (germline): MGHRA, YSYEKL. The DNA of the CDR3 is TGCGCCAGCAGCCAAGCAGGGAGTAACACTGAAGCTTTCTTT. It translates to CASSQAGSNTEAFF.

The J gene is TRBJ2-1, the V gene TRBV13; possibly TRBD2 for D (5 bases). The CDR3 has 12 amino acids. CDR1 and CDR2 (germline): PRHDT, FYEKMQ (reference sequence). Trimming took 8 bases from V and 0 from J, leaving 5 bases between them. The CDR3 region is CASGSSYNEQFF. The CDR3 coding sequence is TGTGCCAGCGGGAGCTCCTACAATGAGCAGTTCTTC.

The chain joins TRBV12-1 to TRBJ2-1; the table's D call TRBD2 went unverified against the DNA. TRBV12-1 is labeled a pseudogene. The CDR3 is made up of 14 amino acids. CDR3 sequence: CASRASSGALEQFF. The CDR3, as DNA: TGTGCCAGCAGGGCCTCTAGCGGGGCCCTAGAGCAGTTCTTC.